Following are 9 T cell receptor beta chains from one sample sequenced in a study of blood T cell repertoires in COVID-19. Sequenced by immunoSEQ multiplex PCR; TCRdb stores in-frame clones only, minus some. The sample comprises 150,000 to 200,000 clones, nearly 90% of which are singletons, and approximately 2% rests with the top ten. The sample was peripheral blood. The receptors derive from a man between 18 and 35 years old who had recovered from COVID-19.

This chain connects TRBV9 to TRBJ2-1, with 10 bases aligning to TRBD2. Germline values: CDR1 SGDLS, CDR2 YYNGEE. CDR3 length: 18 amino acids. J was trimmed by 8 bases and V by 3 bases; bases with no gene match: 17. In DNA, the CDR3 is TGTGCCAGCAGCGGCGGAGCCGTAGCACTAGCGGGGACGGATGAGCAGTTCTTC. The encoded protein is CASSGGAVALAGTDEQFF.

The rearrangement uses TRBV10-3 and TRBJ1-5, with D tentatively TRBD1 (5 bases). The CDR3 length is 15 residues. The germline gives CDR1 ENHRY, CDR2 SYGVKD. Trimming left V 4 bases short and J 4 bases short, with 14 bases between. The CDR3 DNA reads as TGTGCCATCAGTGGCGGTAGGGGTGGTAATCAGCCCCAGCATTTT. Translation gives CAISGGRGGNQPQHF.

This chain joins TRBV9 and TRBJ2-3, with 8 bases matching TRBD2. CDR1 SGDLS and CDR2 YYNGEE come from the germline V gene. The CDR3 length is 14 residues. V was pared by 4 bases and J by 4 bases, with 5 bases of the junction left unmatched. The CDR3 here is CASSLRTSSDTQYF. The CDR3 DNA reads as TGTGCCAGCAGCCTCCGGACTAGCTCAGATACGCAGTATTTT.

The count of this clone is one. The rearrangement links TRBV6-1 to TRBJ2-3, with TRBD2 matching 7 bases. The CDR3 consists of 13 residues. CDR1 MNHNS and CDR2 SASEGT come from the germline V gene. J lost 3 bases, V lost 7 bases, and 4 bases had no gene match. The DNA of the CDR3 is TGTGCCAGCATCCGGCGGGAGACAGATACGCAGTATTTT. As protein: CASIRRETDTQYF.

The chain couples TRBV15 to TRBJ1-1, with 7 bases fitting TRBD1. The CDR3 length is 16 residues. Germline CDR1 is LNHNV and CDR2 is YYDKDF (reference sequence). Unmatched junction bases numbered 4, after V lost 0 bases and J lost 0 bases. CDR3 protein: CATSRDPTGMNTEAFF. The CDR3 nucleotides are TGTGCCACCAGCAGAGACCCGACAGGGATGAACACTGAAGCTTTCTTT.

This chain joins TRBV5-4 and TRBJ2-5, with 7 bases lining up with TRBD2. V trimming: 4 bases; J trimming: 5 bases; junction bases outside the gene matches: 8. CDR1 is SGHNT and CDR2 is YYREEE in the germline V gene (reference sequence). This CDR3 is 14 amino acids long. The CDR3 DNA follows: TGTGCCAGCAGCCCTACTAGCGACGGGGAGACCCAGTACTTC. The encoded protein is CASSPTSDGETQYF.

CDR3 in amino acids: CATSRDAGSPLHF. The CDR3 DNA follows: TGTGCCACCAGCAGAGATGCGGGGTCACCCCTCCACTTT. The chain carries TRBV15 and TRBJ1-6; D call uncertain. The length of the CDR3 is 13 residues. CDR1 and CDR2 from the germline V gene are LNHNV and YYDKDF (reference sequence). V was shortened by 0 bases and J by 10 bases, with 7 bases between the two germline ends.

The chain is built from TRBV24-1 and TRBJ2-1; TRBD1 matches at 7 bases. V dropped 8 bases and J dropped 4; count of bases not matched to a gene: 7. CDR1 is KGHDR and CDR2 is SFDVKD in the germline V gene. The CDR3 loop spans 14 amino acids. The CDR3 nucleotides are TGTGCCACCAAATCAGGGGGAAGTTACAATGAGCAGTTCTTC. Its protein product is CATKSGGSYNEQFF.

This clone was counted between two and nine times. V usage is TRBV12-3 or TRBV12-4 and J usage is TRBJ2-2; D gene unclear. This CDR3 spans 12 amino acids. The V end lost 1 base, the J end lost 6 bases, and 3 bases lay between the germline ends. CDR3 sequence (DNA): TGTGCCAGCAGTTTAGTAGCCGGGGAGCTGTTTTTT. It encodes CASSLVAGELFF.